This TCR beta chain came from a study of shared clonotypes between healthy human individuals. Comments on this clone: Its antigen is unidentified.

Study-wide results and limits: Only a few donors were included, so the genetic and exposure-history diversity represented was limited.

Assay: immunoSEQ multiplex PCR; the TCRdb copy retains only in-frame clones and omits some. The table has about 2 million clones, around 96% seen once. Terminally differentiated effector memory CD45RA+ cells were excluded from the naive CD8 cells, which were CD45RO-negative and positively selected for CCR7. The sequence was collected from a man aged 18 to 30 in good health. The sample comprised naive CD8+ T cells sorted from blood.

CDR3 DNA sequence: TGTGCCTGGAGTGTCCAGCAAGTTCCCAATGAGCAGTTCTTC. Its translation is CAWSVQQVPNEQFF. V usage is TRBV30 and J usage is TRBJ2-1, with D unclear. Trimming cost V 0 bases and J 6 bases, with 12 bases left between them. The CDR3 loop spans 14 amino acids. CDR1 GTSNPN and CDR2 SVGIG come from the germline V gene (reference sequence).